The 32 T cell receptor beta chains below all came from one sample that was sequenced in a study of blood T cell repertoires in COVID-19. The data were produced by immunoSEQ multiplex PCR, yet TCRdb's version contains in-frame clones alone and is incomplete. Of approximately 250,000 clones in the sample, around nine tenths were seen once. Sequencing was carried out using peripheral blood. These receptors came from a woman aged 55-69 years who had recovered from COVID-19.

This chain joins TRBV19 and TRBJ1-5; 9 bases fit TRBD1. CDR3 length equals 14 residues. V dropped 7 bases and J dropped 6; count of bases not matched to a gene: 7. CDR1 is LNHDA, CDR2 SQIVND, per germline (reference sequence). The CDR3 nucleotides read TGTGCCAGTAACCCGGGGACAGGGAGTCAGCCCCAGCATTTT. Amino acid sequence: CASNPGTGSQPQHF.

This rearrangement joins TRBV4-1 to TRBJ1-2; 9 bases agree with TRBD1. Trimming at V came to 0 bases and at J to 0 bases, leaving 8 bases not matched to a gene. CDR3 length equals 18 residues. Per germline, CDR1 MGHRA and CDR2 YSYEKL. This CDR3 is CASSQDRGQGQPNYGYTF. The CDR3 DNA is TGCGCCAGCAGCCAAGATCGGGGACAGGGCCAACCTAACTATGGCTACACCTTC.

V gene TRBV9 combines with J gene TRBJ1-2, with TRBD1 matching 7 bases. The length of the CDR3 is 15 residues. V shed 0 bases, J shed 8 bases, and the junction held 10 bases outside the gene matches. Per the germline V gene, CDR1 is SGDLS and CDR2 is YYNGEE. CDR3 loop: CASSVEGQGVGGYTF. CDR3 nucleotide sequence: TGTGCCAGCAGCGTAGAGGGCCAGGGGGTGGGAGGCTACACCTTC. Variable domain in full (rest from reference TRBV9 and TRBJ1-2): DSGVTQTPKHLITATGQRVTLRCSPRSGDLSVYWYQQSLDQGLQFLIQYYNGEERAKGNILERFSAQQFPDLHSELNLSSLELGDSALYFCASSVEGQGVGGYTFGSGTRLTVV.

The gene calls are TRBV25-1 and TRBJ1-6; TRBD1 agrees at 9 bases. V trimming: 2 bases; J trimming: 7 bases; junction bases outside the gene matches: 3. Germline CDR1 reads MGHDK; CDR2 reads SYGVNS. This CDR3 spans 15 amino acids. For the CDR3, the DNA is TGTGCCAGCAGTGAAGCAGGGACAGGGAATTCACCCCTCCACTTT. It codes for CASSEAGTGNSPLHF.

The DNA for the CDR3 is TGTGCCAGCAGCCACCGACAGCAAGGGATTGGCTACACCTTC. Its protein is CASSHRQQGIGYTF. The chain employs TRBV3-1 (or the pseudogene TRBV3-2) and TRBJ1-2; maybe TRBD1 (5 bases). Germline CDR1 reads LGHDT; CDR2 reads YNNKEL (reference sequence). Between the trimmed V and J ends, which lost 3 bases and 7 bases, there was a span of 15 bases. This CDR3 is 14 amino acids long.

The V and J genes are TRBV11-2 and TRBJ2-1; D call uncertain. Germline CDR1 SGHAT, CDR2 FQNNGV. The V gene lost 0 bases and the J gene lost 5 bases, with 17 bases spanning the gap. The CDR3 is 17 amino acids. CDR3 coding DNA: TGTGCCAGCAGCTTAGATAGTCTGAAGCTTAGCCACAATGAGCAGTTCTTC. As protein: CASSLDSLKLSHNEQFF.

The CDR3 loop reads CASSLQGRENYGYTF. The CDR3 DNA reads TGTGCCAGCAGTCTACAGGGGAGAGAAAACTATGGCTACACCTTC. This sequence joins TRBV6-5 and TRBJ1-2; 7 bases align to TRBD1. The CDR3 length is 15 residues. V shed 5 bases, J shed 2 bases, and the junction held 8 bases outside the gene matches. Per the germline V gene, CDR1 is MNHEY and CDR2 is SVGAGI.

V and J are TRBV2 and TRBJ2-7; 12 bases align to TRBD1. From germline, CDR1 is SNHLY and CDR2 FYNNEI. V lost 3 bases, J lost 9 bases, and 9 bases stayed unmatched. This CDR3 is built from 15 residues. Here the CDR3 DNA reads TGTGCCAGCAGTGACCACGGGACAGGGGGCCGTCGGCAGTACTTC. Translated, it gives CASSDHGTGGRRQYF.

This clone was observed a few times. This CDR3 is CASSGYSGYTF. The CDR3 DNA follows: TGTGCCAGCAGCGGTTACAGTGGCTACACCTTC. This sequence joins TRBV9 and TRBJ1-2; no firm D call. The CDR3 is made up of 11 amino acids. The germline gives CDR1 SGDLS, CDR2 YYNGEE. Deletions cut 3 bases from V and 7 bases from J, with 7 bases between.

The chain has TRBV7-3 and TRBJ2-3, with 8 nucleotides matching TRBD2. V trimming: 5 bases; J trimming: 1 base; junction bases outside the gene matches: 11. CDR3 length: 17 amino acids. CDR1 is SGHTA, CDR2 FQGTGA, per germline. Written as DNA, the CDR3 is TGTGCCAGCAGCCCCACCGCGAGGCGGGGGGGCACAGATACGCAGTATTTT. Translating it yields CASSPTARRGGTDTQYF. The variable domain in full, completed from reference TRBV7-3 and TRBJ2-3, reads GAGVSQTPSNKVTEKGKYVELRCDPISGHTALYWYRQSLGQGPEFLIYFQGTGAADDSGLPNDRFFAVRPEGSVSTLKIQRTERGDSAVYLCASSPTARRGGTDTQYFGPGTRLTVL.

The chain recombines TRBV5-4 with TRBJ2-1, with 16 nucleotides matching TRBD2. CDR3 length: 16 residues. From germline, CDR1 is SGHNT and CDR2 YYREEE (reference sequence). The V gene end was trimmed by 4 bases and the J gene end by 7 bases; junction bases not matched to a gene: 5. CDR3 in amino acids: CASSQGLAGGQNEQFF. The CDR3 DNA reads TGTGCCAGCAGCCAGGGACTAGCGGGGGGGCAAAATGAGCAGTTCTTC. The entire variable domain, with the rest obtained from reference TRBV5-4 and TRBJ2-1, is as follows: ETGVTQSPTHLIKTRGQQVTLRCSSQSGHNTVSWYQQALGQGPQFIFQYYREEENGRGNFPPRFSGLQFPNYSSELNVNALELDDSALYLCASSQGLAGGQNEQFFGPGTRLTVL.

The chain recombines TRBV18 with TRBJ2-7; 8 nucleotides agree with TRBD1. The CDR3 is 12 residues long. Trimming removed 3 bases from V and 6 bases from J; junction bases left unmatched: 1. Germline V gene sequence: CDR1 KGHSH, CDR2 LQKENI. The CDR3 bases are TGTGCCAGCTCACCCGACAGGGGCGAGCAGTACTTC. It encodes CASSPDRGEQYF.

The chain couples TRBV7-9 to TRBJ2-2; 16 bases match TRBD2. The CDR3 length is 18 residues. Germline CDR1 is SEHNR and CDR2 is FQNEAQ (reference sequence). The V gene end was trimmed by 4 bases and the J gene end by 4 bases; junction bases not matched to a gene: 6. The CDR3 spells CASSSRGLAGGTTGELFF. In nucleotides, the CDR3 is TGTGCCAGCAGCTCACGGGGACTAGCGGGGGGGACCACCGGGGAGCTGTTTTTT.

This sequence joins TRBV7-3 and TRBJ2-1, with 11 positions matching TRBD2. The germline gives CDR1 SGHTA, CDR2 FQGTGA. This CDR3 is built from 14 residues. With V trimmed by 4 bases and J by 6 bases, 2 bases remained unmatched. The CDR3 bases are TGTGCCAGCAGCTCGGGACTAGCGGTCAATGAGCAGTTCTTC. It yields the protein CASSSGLAVNEQFF.

This chain links TRBV4-3 with TRBJ2-7; tentatively, D is TRBD2 (5 bases). The V end was cut by 3 bases, the J end by 6 bases, with 12 bases between. CDR1 and CDR2 from the germline V gene are LGHNA and YSLEER. This CDR3 region has 13 residues. DNA of the CDR3: TGCGCCAGCAGCCAGCTAACTAGTTCCGAGCAGTACTTC. Amino acids: CASSQLTSSEQYF.

The chain recombines TRBV18 with TRBJ2-5, with D tentatively TRBD1 (6 bases). This CDR3 contains 15 residues. Trimming shortened V by 6 bases and J by 0 bases, and 14 bases separated the two germline ends. Germline V gives CDR1 KGHSH, CDR2 LQKENI. The CDR3 DNA reads as TGTGCCAGCTCGCCCGGGACATCGTACCAAGAGACCCAGTACTTC. Its protein product is CASSPGTSYQETQYF.

This chain connects TRBV28 to TRBJ1-4; 8 nucleotides match TRBD1. The junction had 1 base not matched to a gene; V was cut back by 3 bases and J by 4 bases. Looked up from germline, CDR1 is MDHEN and CDR2 is SYDVKM. This CDR3 has 14 amino acids. This CDR3 is CASSLGQDNEKLFF. DNA for the CDR3: TGTGCCAGCAGTTTGGGACAGGATAATGAAAAACTGTTTTTT.

The genes are TRBV6-2 or TRBV6-3 and TRBJ1-2; TRBD1 is a possible D gene (5 bases). In germline, CDR1 is MNHEY, CDR2 SVGEGT. The CDR3 is 16 residues long. V lost 3 bases, J lost 0 bases, and 14 bases lay in between. The CDR3 loop reads CASSYRLGTTNYGYTF. The CDR3 DNA reads as TGTGCCAGCAGTTATCGGTTGGGGACTACTAACTATGGCTACACCTTC.

The V gene is TRBV7-2, the J gene TRBJ2-7; TRBD2 matches 9 bases. The CDR3 runs 17 residues. Trimming took 2 bases from V and 0 from J; bases not matched to a gene: 8. Germline CDR1 is SGHTA and CDR2 is FQGNSA. The CDR3 region is CASSLQAGGRISYEQYF. The CDR3 DNA follows: TGTGCCAGCAGCTTACAAGCGGGGGGCCGGATCTCCTACGAGCAGTACTTC.

The V call is TRBV7-3, the J call TRBJ2-5; TRBD2 matches 8 bases. Trimming cost V 5 bases and J 5 bases; bases outside gene matches: 13. CDR1 SGHTA and CDR2 FQGTGA come from the germline V gene. The CDR3 runs 16 residues. The CDR3 sequence is CASSPGGAGASETQYF. CDR3 DNA sequence: TGTGCCAGCAGCCCGGGAGGAGCGGGGGCCTCGGAGACCCAGTACTTC.

The CDR3 protein is CASSPGGAGETQYF. The CDR3 bases are TGTGCCAGCTCACCGGGGGGGGCAGGAGAGACCCAGTACTTC. This chain links TRBV18 with TRBJ2-5; D may be TRBD2 (7 bases). V lost 3 bases, J lost 4 bases, and 12 bases lay in between. Germline V gene lookup returns CDR1 KGHSH and CDR2 LQKENI. The CDR3 is made up of 14 amino acids.

V usage is TRBV6-5 and J usage is TRBJ2-2, with TRBD2 as a possible D gene (6 bases). Germline values: CDR1 MNHEY, CDR2 SVGAGI. This CDR3 spans 15 amino acids. With 2 bases removed from V and 9 bases from J, the gap between germline ends came to 16 bases. DNA for the CDR3: TGTGCCAGCAGTTACCTTGCGGGGCTCGGCAGGGAGCTGTTTTTT. Its translation is CASSYLAGLGRELFF.

The chain joins TRBV7-2 to TRBJ2-3; 7 positions agree with TRBD2. The CDR3 totals 14 residues. The germline V gene encodes CDR1 SGHTA and CDR2 FQGNSA. The J segment lost 5 bases and the V segment lost 1 base, leaving 3 bases of the junction unmatched. This CDR3 reads CASSLGGGIDTQYF. The CDR3 coding sequence is TGTGCCAGCAGCTTAGGCGGGGGTATAGATACGCAGTATTTT.

This rearrangement joins TRBV2 to TRBJ1-5; no clear D. The CDR3 length is 14 residues. From germline, CDR1 is SNHLY and CDR2 FYNNEI. The V end was cut by 6 bases, the J end by 0 bases, with 9 bases between. CDR3 in DNA: TGTGCCAGCAGCCGGGATTATAGCAATCAGCCCCAGCATTTT. Its translation: CASSRDYSNQPQHF.

The chain couples TRBV6-1 to TRBJ1-5; D not resolved. Germline V lookup: CDR1 MNHNS, CDR2 SASEGT. V lost 2 bases to trimming and J lost 4 bases, with 6 bases between them. The CDR3 runs 13 residues. This CDR3 is CASSERENQPQHF. CDR3 nucleotides: TGTGCCAGCAGTGAACGGGAAAATCAGCCCCAGCATTTT.

This clone was detected a few times. The rearrangement joins TRBV6-2 or TRBV6-3 to TRBJ1-1, with 7 bases lining up with TRBD1. Germline V lookup: CDR1 MNHEY, CDR2 SVGEGT. J gave up 2 bases and V 1 base, and 7 bases lay outside the gene matches. CDR3 length equals 16 residues. Here the CDR3 reads CASSYWVSGGNTEAFF. CDR3 DNA sequence: TGTGCCAGCAGTTACTGGGTATCAGGGGGAAACACTGAAGCTTTCTTT.

The gene calls are TRBV7-2 and TRBJ1-2; 7 positions agree with TRBD1. Trimming took 4 bases from V and 7 from J; bases not matched to a gene: 6. The CDR3 spans 13 residues. In germline, CDR1 is SGHTA, CDR2 FQGNSA. CDR3 region: CASSYNTGAGYTF. Written as DNA, the CDR3 is TGTGCCAGCAGCTACAATACAGGGGCTGGCTACACCTTC.

About this clone: One end of the junction is discordant with germline, which a read error may explain. The J gene is TRBJ2-3, the V gene TRBV5-1; D may be TRBD2 (5 bases). The CDR3 sequence is 14 residues long. Looked up from germline, CDR1 is SGHRS and CDR2 is YFSETQ. CDR3 nucleotide sequence: TGCGCCAGCAGCCCTGACGGGGATACCCTAACCTTGGATTTT. Its translation is CASSPDGDTLTLDF.

V usage is TRBV5-1 and J usage is TRBJ1-2, with TRBD1 identical over 9 bases. Trimming at V came to 0 bases and at J to 6 bases, leaving 9 bases not matched to a gene. The CDR3 extends over 16 amino acids. Germline CDR1 reads SGHRS; CDR2 reads YFSETQ. CDR3 sequence: CASSLGGQGNQNGYTF. The CDR3 DNA reads as TGCGCCAGCAGCTTGGGTGGACAGGGGAATCAGAATGGCTACACCTTC.

The chain employs TRBV12-3 or TRBV12-4 and TRBJ2-5, with 8 bases aligning to TRBD1. The V and J ends lost 5 bases and 4 bases, in that order; junction bases with no gene match: 0. The CDR3 length is 12 residues. CDR3 protein: CASSQGAETQYF. The DNA for the CDR3 is TGTGCCAGCAGTCAGGGGGCAGAGACCCAGTACTTC.

The chain has TRBV28 and TRBJ1-1, with D possibly being TRBD1 (5 bases). Germline V gives CDR1 MDHEN, CDR2 SYDVKM. The CDR3 is made up of 15 amino acids. V was pared by 2 bases and J by 0 bases, with 10 bases between. The CDR3 loop is CASSLEGAMNTEAFF. CDR3 nucleotides: TGTGCCAGCAGTTTAGAAGGGGCCATGAACACTGAAGCTTTCTTT. The complete variable domain, with remaining parts taken from reference TRBV28 and TRBJ1-1, reads DVKVTQSSRYLVKRTGEKVFLECVQDMDHENMFWYRQDPGLGLRLIYFSYDVKMKEKGDIPEGYSVSREKKERFSLILESASTNQTSMYLCASSLEGAMNTEAFFGQGTRLTVV.

This clone was seen only once. The chain carries TRBV6-1 and TRBJ2-7, with 11 bases matching TRBD2. The CDR3 runs to 15 residues. From germline, CDR1 is MNHNS and CDR2 SASEGT. V trimming: 4 bases; J trimming: 3 bases; junction bases outside the gene matches: 5. CDR3 in DNA: TGTGCCAGCAGTGTAGCGGGGGGGCAGAGCTACGAGCAGTACTTC. This encodes CASSVAGGQSYEQYF.